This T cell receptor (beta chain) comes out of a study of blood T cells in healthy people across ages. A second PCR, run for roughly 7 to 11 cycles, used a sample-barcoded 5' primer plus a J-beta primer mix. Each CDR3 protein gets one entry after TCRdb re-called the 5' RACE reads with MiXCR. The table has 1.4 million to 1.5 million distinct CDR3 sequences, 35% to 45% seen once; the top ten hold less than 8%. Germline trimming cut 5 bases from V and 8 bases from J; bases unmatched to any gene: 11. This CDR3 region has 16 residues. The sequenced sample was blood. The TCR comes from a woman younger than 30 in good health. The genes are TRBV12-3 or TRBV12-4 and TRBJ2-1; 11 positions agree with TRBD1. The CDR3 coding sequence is TGTGCCAGCAGTCCGACCCGGGACAGGGGGATCTATGAGCAGTTCTTC. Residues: CASSPTRDRGIYEQFF.